This T cell receptor beta chain was captured by sequencing in a study of post-analysis software for immune sequencing data. Comments on this clonotype: A much larger clone sits a single nucleotide away, making a read error possible.

There are 12 residues in the CDR3. CDR1 is MNHEY, CDR2 SVGAGI, per germline. V dropped 10 bases and J dropped 10 bases, with 17 bases sitting between them. The library was made from cDNA and included unique molecular identifiers. One entry per CDR3 protein, called by TCRdb with MiXCR from the PCR reads. The data contain about 160,000 distinct CDR3 sequences, about 37% of them singletons. The sample here was blood, taken after autologous hematopoietic stem cell transplantation. The clonotype originates from a girl between 10 and 17 years old with multiple sclerosis. The rearrangement joins TRBV6-5 to TRBJ2-1, with a possible D match to TRBD2 (5 bases). CDR3 sequence reads: CAKNRGRYEQFF. Written as DNA, the CDR3 is TGTGCCAAAAACCGGGGTCGATACGAGCAGTTCTTC.